The rows below give T cell receptor beta chains drawn from one sample of a study of Graves' ophthalmopathy and Graves' hyperthyroidism. TCRdb passed the multiplex PCR reads through MiXCR, listing each CDR3 protein once. The sample carries about 500,000 distinct CDR3 sequences, under 15% recorded once. Sequences were obtained from blood. All receptors derive from a woman aged 25 to 39 with Graves' ophthalmopathy. Both conserved end residues are part of each CDR3. The D gene is left open where the match is weak. Size is stated for part of the rows, as once, few or many counts, or as a class when the clone is expanded.

j_call,v_call,clone_size,d_call,cdr3_aa,cdr3_nt
TRBJ2-7,TRBV6-1,many,TRBD2,CATGGQNYEQYF,TGTGCCACGGGGGGGCAGAACTACGAGCAGTACTTC
TRBJ2-7,TRBV15,many,.,CATRRLGTYEQYF,TGTGCCACCAGGCGACTGGGTACTTACGAGCAGTACTTC
TRBJ1-2,TRBV11-2,few,.,CASSLVVGTDYGYTF,TGTGCCAGCAGCTTAGTAGTAGGGACCGATTATGGCTACACCTTC
TRBJ1-2,TRBV6-5,many,TRBD1,CASSLDRGNYGYTF,TGTGCCAGCAGCCTAGACAGGGGGAACTATGGCTACACCTTC
TRBJ2-5,TRBV6-1,many,.,CASRESFPDVETQYF,TGTGCCAGCAGGGAATCCTTCCCCGATGTGGAGACCCAGTACTTC
TRBJ1-1,TRBV14,many,.,CASSQVARARGTEAFF,TGTGCCAGCAGCCAAGTAGCGAGGGCAAGGGGCACTGAAGCTTTCTTT
TRBJ2-2,TRBV20-1,many,.,CSARGRAEGNTGELFF,TGCAGTGCTAGAGGTAGAGCGGAGGGAAACACCGGGGAGCTGTTTTTT
TRBJ2-5,TRBV11-2,many,.,CASSEPGGQYF,TGTGCCAGCAGCGAGCCCGGGGGCCAGTACTTC
TRBJ1-2,TRBV3-1,few,.,CASSQISGTALGYTF,TGTGCCAGCAGCCAAATCTCCGGGACGGCCTTGGGCTACACCTTC
TRBJ1-1,TRBV6-5,many,.,CASSSTGTEAFF,TGTGCCAGCAGTTCTACAGGTACTGAAGCTTTCTTT
TRBJ1-1,TRBV29-1,few,.,CSVVRVTEAFF,TGCAGCGTTGTTAGGGTCACTGAAGCTTTCTTT
TRBJ1-5,TRBV11-2,few,.,CASSPRGGRVNQPQHF,TGTGCCAGCAGCCCCCGTGGAGGGCGGGTTAATCAGCCCCAGCATTTT
TRBJ2-7,TRBV6-1,.,.,CASTRGGRASYEQYF,TGTGCCAGCACCCGTGGGGGACGAGCTTCCTACGAGCAGTACTTC
TRBJ2-5,TRBV3-1,many,.,CASSLGGHMVQETQYF,TGTGCCAGCAGCCTCGGCGGGCACATGGTACAAGAGACCCAGTACTTC
TRBJ2-2,TRBV28,many,.,CASSPWRTENTGELFF,TGTGCCAGCAGCCCCTGGAGGACGGAAAACACCGGGGAGCTGTTTTTT
TRBJ2-7,TRBV6-1,many,TRBD1,CASGPRDSDYEQYF,TGTGCCAGCGGCCCCCGGGACAGCGACTACGAGCAGTACTTC
TRBJ2-5,TRBV2,many,.,CASSEAPKTTQYF,TGTGCCAGCAGTGAAGCGCCTAAGACGACCCAGTACTTC
TRBJ1-2,TRBV30,few,.,CAWSVSGNYGYTF,TGTGCCTGGAGTGTTTCAGGGAACTATGGCTACACCTTC
TRBJ2-2,TRBV6-1,many,TRBD1,CASGDRVTGELFF,TGTGCCAGCGGGGACAGGGTCACCGGGGAGCTGTTTTTT
TRBJ1-1,TRBV12-3/TRBV12-4,many,.,CASVQGGGAGEAFF,TGTGCCAGCGTTCAAGGAGGGGGGGCAGGTGAAGCTTTCTTT
TRBJ1-2,TRBV6-5,.,.,CASSYGQGRNYGYTF,TGTGCCAGCAGTTACGGGCAGGGTCGAAACTATGGCTACACCTTC
TRBJ1-1,TRBV18,many,TRBD1,CASSPTGGGTFF,TGTGCCAGCTCCCCCACAGGGGGGGGAACTTTCTTT
TRBJ2-2,TRBV28,many,.,CASSSGTRNTGELFF,TGTGCCAGCAGTTCCGGGACGAGAAACACCGGGGAGCTGTTTTTT
TRBJ1-5,TRBV19,many,.,CASTIDGNQPQHF,TGTGCCAGTACGATCGACGGAAATCAGCCCCAGCATTTT
TRBJ2-3,TRBV9,few,.,CASSARSLGSSTDTQYF,TGTGCCAGCAGCGCCCGGTCCCTAGGCTCTAGCACAGATACGCAGTATTTT
TRBJ1-6,TRBV6-1,many,.,CASSEAGHVGNSPLHF,TGTGCCAGCAGTGAAGCAGGACACGTCGGCAATTCACCCCTCCACTTT
TRBJ2-2,TRBV6-1,many,TRBD1,CATTGGPDTGELFF,TGTGCCACCACAGGGGGCCCGGACACCGGGGAGCTGTTTTTT
TRBJ1-6,TRBV20-1,many,.,CSARDGAARDSPLHF,TGCAGTGCTAGAGATGGGGCAGCACGAGATTCACCCCTCCACTTT
TRBJ1-1,TRBV12-3/TRBV12-4,few,TRBD1,CASTADRGKWAEAFF,TGTGCCAGCACCGCGGACAGGGGGAAATGGGCTGAAGCTTTCTTT
TRBJ1-1,TRBV4-2,many,.,CASSQEGRGAWNTEAFF,TGTGCCAGCAGCCAAGAGGGTCGGGGAGCTTGGAACACTGAAGCTTTCTTT
TRBJ2-3,TRBV18,.,TRBD2,CASSPRLAGGLAADTQYF,TGTGCCAGCTCACCCCGGCTAGCGGGGGGCCTCGCGGCAGATACGCAGTATTTT
TRBJ2-5,TRBV12-3/TRBV12-4,.,TRBD2,CASSLALGRGGATQETQYF,TGTGCCAGCAGTTTAGCGCTTGGGCGCGGGGGGGCTACCCAAGAGACCCAGTACTTC
TRBJ2-5,TRBV12-3/TRBV12-4,many,TRBD1,CASSPRQGDSETQYF,TGTGCCAGCAGTCCTCGACAGGGGGATTCAGAGACCCAGTACTTC
TRBJ1-2,TRBV6-5,many,.,CASSIWGGYTF,TGTGCCAGCAGTATTTGGGGGGGCTACACCTTC
TRBJ1-1,TRBV18,many,.,CASSPNMNTEAFF,TGTGCCAGCAGTCCTAACATGAACACTGAAGCTTTCTTT
TRBJ2-4,TRBV20-1,many,TRBD1,CSANTADRGHTLAKNIQYF,TGCAGTGCAAACACCGCCGACAGGGGTCATACCTTAGCCAAAAACATTCAGTACTTC
TRBJ1-1,TRBV9,many,.,CASSVLGNTEAFF,TGTGCCAGCAGCGTACTGGGGAACACTGAAGCTTTCTTT
TRBJ2-5,TRBV12-3/TRBV12-4,many,TRBD2,CASSFGMTSGRAPLETQYF,TGTGCCAGCAGTTTTGGAATGACTAGCGGGAGGGCCCCACTGGAGACCCAGTACTTC
TRBJ1-1,TRBV6-5,many,.,CASTRTGTYTEAFF,TGTGCCAGCACAAGAACAGGGACCTACACTGAAGCTTTCTTT
TRBJ1-1,TRBV29-1,many,.,CSVVDRLNTEAFF,TGCAGCGTTGTCGACAGGCTGAACACTGAAGCTTTCTTT
TRBJ1-1,TRBV4-1,.,.,CASSQEGEWTEAFF,TGCGCCAGCAGCCAAGAGGGGGAATGGACTGAAGCTTTCTTT
TRBJ1-1,TRBV2,many,.,CASSEASFPAFF,TGTGCCAGCAGTGAAGCTTCTTTCCCGGCTTTCTTT
TRBJ2-5,TRBV11-2,many,TRBD2,CASSLTSGTFQETQYF,TGTGCCAGCAGCTTAACTAGCGGGACCTTCCAAGAGACCCAGTACTTC
TRBJ1-3,TRBV6-1,many,.,CASKTGISGNTIYF,TGTGCCAGCAAGACTGGTATCTCTGGAAACACCATATATTTT
TRBJ2-5,TRBV6-1,many,.,CASSEMGGSQETQYF,TGTGCCAGCAGTGAAATGGGTGGTAGCCAAGAGACCCAGTACTTC
TRBJ2-6,TRBV9,many,.,CASSVDARPSSGANVLTF,TGTGCCAGCAGCGTAGACGCCAGACCCAGCTCTGGGGCCAACGTCCTGACTTTC
TRBJ2-7,TRBV20-1,many,.,CSARERIGSYYEQYF,TGCAGTGCTAGAGAGCGCATTGGGAGCTACTACGAGCAGTACTTC
TRBJ1-2,TRBV6-2/TRBV6-3,many,TRBD1,CASRPTGEYGYTF,TGTGCCAGCAGGCCGACAGGGGAGTATGGCTACACCTTC
TRBJ2-5,TRBV12-5,.,TRBD2,CASGKRAGTSGGRYQETQYF,TGTGCTAGTGGTAAAAGAGCCGGGACTAGCGGGGGCCGGTACCAAGAGACCCAGTACTTC
TRBJ1-5,TRBV18,many,.,CASSQGENQPQHF,TGTGCCAGCTCACAGGGGGAGAATCAGCCCCAGCATTTT
TRBJ1-1,TRBV12-3/TRBV12-4,many,TRBD1,CASQRPGQGIPEAFF,TGTGCCAGCCAGAGGCCGGGACAGGGGATCCCTGAAGCTTTCTTT
TRBJ1-1,TRBV3-1,many,.,CASSQGDRPAFF,TGTGCCAGCAGCCAAGGTGACCGGCCAGCTTTCTTT
TRBJ2-7,TRBV5-1,few,.,CASSLAAEYEQYF,TGCGCCAGCAGCTTGGCCGCGGAATACGAGCAGTACTTC